These T cell receptor beta chains were read from a single sample in a study of T-cell memory formation after mild COVID-19. TCRdb called the 5' RACE reads again in MiXCR, with one record for every CDR3 protein. The repertoire holds roughly 190,000 distinct CDR3 sequences, with roughly a tenth as singletons. The material sequenced was PBMCs or a T cell subset sorted from them (not recorded which). The origin of the receptors is a man aged 18 to 30 who had mild COVID-19 (a few samples of this study predate the infection). Cell type and time point are not known. Each CDR3 is given with its conserved first and last residue. Fields, in order: clone size, V gene, D gene, CDR3 length, J gene, CDR3 protein, CDR3 DNA. D genes are given only for firm matches. Size is omitted from some rows. Given values are once, few, many or a class for expanded clones.

size: few; V: TRBV7-9; D: NA; length: 15; J: TRBJ2-5; CDR3: CASSLALGRQETQYF; DNA: TGTGCCAGCAGCTTAGCGCTAGGGAGACAAGAGACCCAGTACTTC
size: NA; V: TRBV9; D: NA; length: 14; J: TRBJ2-5; CDR3: CASSVEPSSETQYF; DNA: TGTGCCAGCAGCGTAGAGCCTAGCTCGGAGACCCAGTACTTC
size: NA; V: TRBV7-6; D: NA; length: 15; J: TRBJ2-5; CDR3: CASSRNTWDQETQYF; DNA: TGTGCCAGCAGCCGTAACACCTGGGACCAAGAGACCCAGTACTTC
size: NA; V: TRBV5-1; D: TRBD2; length: 17; J: TRBJ2-3; CDR3: CASSLRASGVSTDTQYF; DNA: TGCGCCAGCAGCTTGAGGGCTAGCGGGGTGAGCACAGATACGCAGTATTTT
size: NA; V: TRBV6-5; D: NA; length: 15; J: TRBJ2-3; CDR3: CASSYSGGRTDTQYF; DNA: TGTGCCAGCAGTTACTCGGGAGGACGCACAGATACGCAGTATTTT
size: few; V: TRBV12-3/TRBV12-4; D: TRBD1; length: 14; J: TRBJ2-5; CDR3: CASSLVRGKETQYF; DNA: TGTGCCAGCAGTTTAGTCAGGGGGAAAGAGACCCAGTACTTC
size: NA; V: TRBV7-2; D: NA; length: 14; J: TRBJ1-1; CDR3: CASSLVRANTEAFF; DNA: TGTGCCAGCAGCTTAGTACGGGCTAACACTGAAGCTTTCTTT
size: few; V: TRBV7-9; D: NA; length: 14; J: TRBJ2-1; CDR3: CASSILGTDGEQFF; DNA: TGTGCCAGCAGCATCCTTGGGACCGACGGTGAGCAGTTCTTC
size: few; V: TRBV29-1; D: TRBD2; length: 14; J: TRBJ2-3; CDR3: CSVRLAGDSHTQYF; DNA: TGCAGCGTTCGACTAGCGGGGGACTCCCATACGCAGTATTTT
size: NA; V: TRBV6-5; D: TRBD1; length: 15; J: TRBJ1-3; CDR3: CASSPQGARGNTIYF; DNA: TGTGCCAGCAGTCCCCAGGGGGCAAGGGGAAACACCATATATTTT
size: NA; V: TRBV7-2; D: NA; length: 15; J: TRBJ1-4; CDR3: CASSFSGTTNEKLFF; DNA: TGTGCCAGCAGCTTTTCGGGGACAACTAATGAAAAACTGTTTTTT
size: few; V: TRBV12-3/TRBV12-4; D: TRBD1; length: 15; J: TRBJ1-6; CDR3: CASSHDRGGNSPLHF; DNA: TGTGCCAGCAGTCACGACAGGGGTGGCAATTCACCCCTCCACTTT
size: NA; V: TRBV12-5; D: NA; length: 13; J: TRBJ2-3; CDR3: CASGLETWDTQYF; DNA: TGTGCTAGTGGTTTAGAAACATGGGATACGCAGTATTTT
size: many; V: TRBV20-1; D: TRBD2; length: 17; J: TRBJ2-1; CDR3: CSAPMGSGGAGGNEQFF; DNA: TGCAGTGCCCCCATGGGCAGCGGGGGGGCCGGGGGCAATGAGCAGTTCTTC
size: many; V: TRBV7-9; D: TRBD1; length: 13; J: TRBJ1-1; CDR3: CASGSQGGSEAFF; DNA: TGTGCCAGCGGATCCCAGGGGGGGTCTGAAGCTTTCTTT
size: NA; V: TRBV10-2; D: NA; length: 16; J: TRBJ2-1; CDR3: CASSEYPKGSHDEQFF; DNA: TGCGCCAGCAGTGAGTACCCGAAAGGATCGCACGATGAGCAGTTCTTC
size: NA; V: TRBV11-2; D: TRBD2; length: 16; J: TRBJ2-1; CDR3: CASRGLAGGSYNEQFF; DNA: TGTGCCAGCCGAGGACTAGCGGGGGGTTCCTACAATGAGCAGTTCTTC
size: many; V: TRBV5-1; D: TRBD2; length: 16; J: TRBJ2-3; CDR3: CASSSGTSGSTDTQYF; DNA: TGCGCCAGCAGCTCCGGGACTAGCGGGAGCACAGATACGCAGTATTTT
size: NA; V: TRBV7-2; D: TRBD1; length: 15; J: TRBJ2-2; CDR3: CASSRTGAYTGELFF; DNA: TGTGCCAGCAGCCGGACAGGGGCCTACACCGGGGAGCTGTTTTTT
size: many; V: TRBV6-5; D: NA; length: 14; J: TRBJ2-5; CDR3: CASSSDSPGETQYF; DNA: TGTGCCAGCAGCTCAGACAGCCCCGGAGAGACCCAGTACTTC
size: many; V: TRBV5-1; D: NA; length: 16; J: TRBJ2-3; CDR3: CASSSWGERVTDTQYF; DNA: TGCGCCAGCAGCTCCTGGGGAGAGAGGGTCACAGATACGCAGTATTTT
size: once; V: TRBV19; D: TRBD1; length: 13; J: TRBJ1-2; CDR3: CASSLQGEQGYTF; DNA: TGTGCCAGTAGTCTCCAGGGGGAGCAGGGCTACACCTTC
size: NA; V: TRBV4-1; D: NA; length: 13; J: TRBJ2-7; CDR3: CASSQVWAEEQYF; DNA: TGCGCCAGCAGCCAAGTTTGGGCGGAAGAGCAGTACTTC
size: few; V: TRBV6-1; D: NA; length: 17; J: TRBJ1-4; CDR3: CASSQGKSRATNEKLFF; DNA: TGTGCCAGCAGTCAGGGGAAGTCCCGTGCAACTAATGAAAAACTGTTTTTT
size: many; V: TRBV5-1; D: TRBD1; length: 13; J: TRBJ2-1; CDR3: CASSKDRANEQFF; DNA: TGCGCCAGCAGCAAGGACAGGGCGAATGAGCAGTTCTTC
size: few; V: TRBV10-3; D: TRBD1; length: 16; J: TRBJ1-1; CDR3: CAIRFQTGTANTEAFF; DNA: TGTGCCATCAGATTTCAAACCGGGACAGCCAACACTGAAGCTTTCTTT
size: many; V: TRBV4-3; D: TRBD2; length: 17; J: TRBJ2-3; CDR3: CASSRVLAGGPTDTQYF; DNA: TGCGCCAGCAGCCGCGTTCTAGCGGGGGGGCCCACAGATACGCAGTATTTT
size: NA; V: TRBV5-1; D: NA; length: 16; J: TRBJ1-3; CDR3: CASSLGQESSGNTIYF; DNA: TGCGCCAGCAGCTTGGGTCAAGAAAGCTCTGGAAACACCATATATTTT
size: few; V: TRBV20-1; D: NA; length: 13; J: TRBJ2-2; CDR3: CSARVANTGELFF; DNA: TGCAGTGCTAGAGTAGCGAACACCGGGGAGCTGTTTTTT
size: NA; V: TRBV20-1; D: TRBD2; length: 15; J: TRBJ2-3; CDR3: CSASPSGVLTDTQYF; DNA: TGCAGTGCTAGCCCTAGCGGGGTTCTCACAGATACGCAGTATTTT
size: few; V: TRBV10-2; D: NA; length: 13; J: TRBJ1-2; CDR3: CASSPTFINGYTF; DNA: TGCGCCAGCAGTCCAACCTTTATAAATGGCTACACCTTC